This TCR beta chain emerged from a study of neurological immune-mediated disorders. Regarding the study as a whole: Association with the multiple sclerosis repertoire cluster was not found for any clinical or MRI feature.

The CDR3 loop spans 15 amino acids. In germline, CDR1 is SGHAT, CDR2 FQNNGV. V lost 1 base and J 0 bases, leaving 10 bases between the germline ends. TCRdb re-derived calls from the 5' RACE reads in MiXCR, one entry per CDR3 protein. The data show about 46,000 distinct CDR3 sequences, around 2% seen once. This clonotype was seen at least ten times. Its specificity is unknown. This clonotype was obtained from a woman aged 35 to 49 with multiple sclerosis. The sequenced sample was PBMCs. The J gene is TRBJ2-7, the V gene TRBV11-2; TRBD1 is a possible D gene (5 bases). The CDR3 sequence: CASSLGTSVSYEQYF. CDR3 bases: TGTGCCAGCAGCTTAGGGACATCCGTCTCCTACGAGCAGTACTTC.